A selection of T cell receptor beta chains follows, all from one sample in a study of blood T cells in healthy people across ages. TCRdb analysed the 5' RACE reads with MiXCR anew, one entry per CDR3 protein. The sample holds about 1.8 million distinct CDR3 sequences, roughly 49% seen once. Source material: blood. These receptors all come from a woman aged 40 to 50 in good health. Both conserved end residues are part of each CDR3. The D gene is left open where the match is weak. A row's size may be missing; if present it is once, few, many or a size class.

TRBV21-1	.	TRBJ1-2	14	.	CASSTRDINYGYTF	TGTGCCAGCAGCACCAGGGATATTAACTATGGCTACACCTTC
TRBV7-2	.	TRBJ2-1	17	TRBD2	CASSLAILAGGYNEQFF	TGTGCCAGCAGCTTAGCCATTCTAGCGGGGGGCTACAATGAGCAGTTCTTC
TRBV4-2	.	TRBJ2-5	16	TRBD2	CASRPSGAGEQETQYF	TGTGCCAGCCGCCCGTCGGGAGCGGGGGAACAAGAGACCCAGTACTTC
TRBV11-3	.	TRBJ2-1	16	.	CASSRGDSGGGNEQFF	TGTGCCAGCAGCAGGGGGGACAGCGGTGGGGGCAATGAGCAGTTCTTC
TRBV20-1	.	TRBJ2-5	15	TRBD1	CSARRPGTGQETQYF	TGCAGTGCTAGACGCCCGGGGACAGGGCAAGAGACCCAGTACTTC
TRBV14	.	TRBJ1-6	14	.	CASSQTLGNSPLHF	TGTGCCAGCAGCCAAACCTTGGGGAATTCACCCCTCCACTTT
TRBV6-1	.	TRBJ2-5	16	.	CASSEAVGLSYNEQYF	TGTGCCAGCAGTGAAGCTGTGGGGCTCTCCTACAATGAGCAGTACTTC
TRBV6-1	.	TRBJ2-3	16	.	CASSVGTLGSTDTQYF	TGTGCCAGCAGTGTTGGGACTTTGGGAAGCACAGATACGCAGTATTTT
TRBV5-4	.	TRBJ2-1	13	TRBD1	CASTAAGGNEQFF	TGTGCCAGCACCGCGGCAGGGGGCAATGAGCAGTTCTTC
TRBV25-1	.	TRBJ2-1	13	.	CASMGVSYNEQFF	TGTGCCAGCATGGGGGTCTCCTACAATGAGCAGTTCTTC
TRBV28	.	TRBJ2-1	15	TRBD2	CASSSGRASYNEQFF	TGTGCCAGCAGCTCTGGGAGGGCCTCCTACAATGAGCAGTTCTTC
TRBV3-1	.	TRBJ1-2	15	.	CASSQEGSRNYGYTF	TGTGCCAGCAGCCAAGAAGGTAGCCGCAACTATGGCTACACCTTC
TRBV5-1	once	TRBJ2-5	15	TRBD1	CASTESTGAHETQYF	TGCGCCAGCACCGAATCCACAGGGGCGCACGAGACCCAGTACTTC
TRBV6-6	few	TRBJ2-3	15	.	CASSPVRGFGDTQYF	TGTGCCAGCAGCCCAGTTCGGGGGTTTGGAGATACGCAGTATTTT
TRBV28	few	TRBJ2-3	13	.	CASSRGTVDTQYF	TGTGCCAGCAGTCGCGGAACCGTAGATACGCAGTATTTT
TRBV5-1	.	TRBJ2-6	16	.	CASSLVAGTGANVLTF	TGCGCCAGCAGCTTGGTTGCAGGGACCGGGGCCAACGTCCTGACTTTC
TRBV4-1	.	TRBJ2-1	16	TRBD1	CASSREPGQSYNEQFF	TGCGCCAGCAGCCGCGAACCGGGACAGTCCTACAATGAGCAGTTCTTC
TRBV6-5	few	TRBJ2-1	12	.	CASKGARGEQFF	TGTGCCAGCAAGGGGGCGCGGGGGGAGCAGTTCTTC
TRBV4-3	.	TRBJ2-1	14	.	CASSQDPRSDEQFF	TGCGCCAGCAGCCAAGATCCGCGGAGCGATGAGCAGTTCTTC
TRBV14	.	TRBJ2-1	16	TRBD2	CASSRSRGSLNNEQFF	TGTGCCAGCAGCCGCTCGCGGGGGTCACTTAACAATGAGCAGTTCTTC
TRBV18	few	TRBJ2-5	16	.	CASSGEVWGQGETQYF	TGTGCCAGCTCAGGAGAAGTTTGGGGTCAAGGAGAGACCCAGTACTTC
TRBV20-1	few	TRBJ2-7	15	TRBD1	CSASILGIGGDEQYF	TGCAGTGCTAGTATTCTCGGGATAGGGGGCGACGAGCAGTACTTC
TRBV20-1	.	TRBJ2-4	14	.	CSAVSGLAKNIQYF	TGCAGTGCTGTTAGCGGACTAGCCAAAAACATTCAGTACTTC
TRBV29-1	.	TRBJ2-1	14	TRBD1	CSVEPGQGKNEQFF	TGCAGCGTTGAACCGGGACAGGGAAAAAATGAGCAGTTCTTC
TRBV6-5	once	TRBJ1-6	16	.	CAGSYSIAGPNSPLHF	TGTGCCGGCAGTTACTCGATAGCAGGGCCGAATTCACCCCTCCACTTT
TRBV5-1	.	TRBJ2-1	13	.	CASMQGFNNEQFF	TGCGCCAGCATGCAGGGGTTTAACAATGAGCAGTTCTTC
TRBV24-1	.	TRBJ2-1	15	TRBD2	CATGDLGLAGNEQFF	TGTGCCACCGGTGATTTGGGACTAGCGGGCAATGAGCAGTTCTTC
TRBV5-1	.	TRBJ2-1	15	.	CASSLVSSSYNGQFF	TGCGCCAGCAGCTTGGTCTCGAGCTCCTACAATGGGCAGTTCTTC
TRBV20-1	few	TRBJ2-4	15	TRBD1	CSADPGGQAKNIQYF	TGCAGTGCAGACCCAGGGGGCCAGGCCAAAAACATTCAGTACTTC
TRBV4-3	.	TRBJ2-7	14	TRBD2	CASSHAWGGYEQYF	TGCGCCAGCAGCCACGCGTGGGGGGGTTACGAGCAGTACTTC